The clone carrying this T cell receptor (beta chain) has more than one count but fewer than ten. Its target is not known. This sample was taken from a study of cytomegalovirus exposure and HLA in healthy donors. The PCR had 60 Vbeta and 13 Jbeta primers. Here immunoSEQ multiplex PCR was the method, and the copy in TCRdb shows in-frame clones only, minus some. The sample holds around 190,000 clones, around 80% seen once. The study, taken as a whole, reports: In vitro data verified a few CMV-associated chains as specific for CMV antigens.

In nominal health when sampled, donors likely had unrecorded immune exposures nonetheless. The germline V gene has CDR1 SGHDT and CDR2 YYEEEE. The CDR3 contains 16 residues. V shed 7 bases and J 7 bases; nucleotides not matched to a gene: 14. The sequencing sample was made of PBMCs. The V gene is TRBV5-6, the J gene TRBJ2-2, with TRBD2 matching over 9 bases. The origin of this receptor is a woman between 25 and 40 years old in good health and CMV-seropositive. DNA for the CDR3: TGTGCCAGCTCGAGGGCGGCGGGGGGGCCCGGCGGGGAGCTGTTTTTT. Translated: CASSRAAGGPGGELFF.